Given below is one TCR beta chain in context. Its antigen is unknown. This record comes from a study of T-cell memory formation after mild COVID-19. Study as a whole: TCR clusters were mostly donor specific.

Trimming took 0 bases from V and 4 from J; bases not matched to a gene: 3. Germline loops: CDR1 ENHRY, CDR2 SYGVKD. The CDR3 runs 16 residues. TCRdb passed the 5' RACE reads through MiXCR, listing each CDR3 protein once. This sample has around 320,000 distinct CDR3 sequences, with around 28% found just once. Study-wide results and caveats: Pre-infection memory held some responding clones, suggesting pre-existing cross-reactive T cells responded.

The specimen sequenced was PBMCs or a T cell subset sorted from them (not recorded which). The J gene is TRBJ2-1, the V gene TRBV10-3, with 10 bases that match TRBD2. This sequence was found in an adult woman who had mild COVID-19 (a few samples of this study predate the infection). Cell type and time point are not known. CDR3 amino acids: CAISESLAGVYNEQFF. CDR3 nucleotide sequence: TGTGCCATCAGTGAGTCGCTAGCGGGAGTTTACAATGAGCAGTTCTTC.